The 2 T cell receptor beta chains given below trace back to one sample, sequenced in a study of tumor-infiltrating lymphocytes in primary liver carcinoma. Each 20-30 mg portion of unsorted bulk tissue served as the source for co-extraction of RNA and DNA. A primer matching the constant region was used to make TCR beta cDNA from approximately 0.45 ug of total RNA. Libraries of TCR beta came from three nested multiplex PCR rounds with slightly modified ARM-PCR. Each of the first two PCR rounds ran approximately 11 cycles with TRBV1-TRBV30 forward and C-beta reverse primers. One entry per CDR3 protein results from TCRdb running MiXCR on the multiplex PCR reads. This sample has approximately 42,000 distinct CDR3 sequences, with roughly 80% found just once. Sequenced: tumor-adjacent normal liver tissue. Receptors originate from a woman in her thirties with primary liver carcinoma and hepatitis B virus infection.

The chain couples TRBV11-3 to TRBJ2-7, with D tentatively TRBD1 (5 bases). CDR3 length equals 16 residues. Germline V lookup: CDR1 SGHNT, CDR2 YENEEA. V was cut by 5 bases and J by 3 bases, with 20 bases left in between. The CDR3 region is CASSQDIDSLHYEQYF. The CDR3 region has the DNA TGTGCCAGCAGCCAAGATATAGACAGTCTCCACTACGAGCAGTACTTC.

The chain employs TRBV10-2 and TRBJ2-5; no clear D gene. Germline V CDR1 and CDR2: WSHSY, SAAADI. This CDR3 is 15 amino acids long. Trimming took off 5 bases at V and 2 bases at J, with 15 bases between the two ends. DNA of the CDR3: TGCGCCAGCAGTCAGTGGGCAGGAGTTCAAGAGACCCAGTACTTC. Translating it yields CASSQWAGVQETQYF.